This section outlines one TCR beta chain sequence together with its context. The V end was cut by 3 bases, the J end by 3 bases, with 12 bases between. This CDR3 has 14 residues. Germline CDR1 is SEHNR and CDR2 is FQNEAQ (reference sequence). Method: immunoSEQ multiplex PCR; TCRdb's copy keeps in-frame clones and lacks some. The table records under 25,000 clones, more than 70% of them present only once. This record belongs to a study of sequential checkpoint blockade in melanoma. Overall study: Randomization was 1:1 between first-line nivolumab→ipilimumab and ipilimumab→nivolumab.

Noted treatment: randomized to nivolumab then ipilimumab (arm A) or the reverse (arm B). None of the patients previously received DNA-damaging chemotherapy. Sorted cells were live CD3+CD8+, lacking CD19 and CD56, from PBMCs. The receptor was derived from a human donor with melanoma. This specimen was CD8+ T cells sorted from blood (inferred from file names), taken from a patient given nivolumab and ipilimumab in sequence. The chain recombines TRBV7-9 with TRBJ2-7; no definite D call. The CDR3 bases are TGTGCCAGCAGCTTTGGGCCTGAACTCTACGAGCAGTACTTC. Translated, it gives CASSFGPELYEQYF.